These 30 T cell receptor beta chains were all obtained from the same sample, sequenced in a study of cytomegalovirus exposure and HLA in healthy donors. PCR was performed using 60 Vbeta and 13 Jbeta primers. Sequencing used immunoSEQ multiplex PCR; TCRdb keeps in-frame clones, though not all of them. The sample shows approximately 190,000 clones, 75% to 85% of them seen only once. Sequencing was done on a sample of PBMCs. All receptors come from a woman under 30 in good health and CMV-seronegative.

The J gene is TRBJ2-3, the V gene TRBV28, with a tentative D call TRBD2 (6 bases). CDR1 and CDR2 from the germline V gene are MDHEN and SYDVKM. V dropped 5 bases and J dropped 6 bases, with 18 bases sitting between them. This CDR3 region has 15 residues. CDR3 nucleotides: TGTGCCAGCAGTGGAGAAGCGGGCCTCACGGATACGCAGTATTTT. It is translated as CASSGEAGLTDTQYF. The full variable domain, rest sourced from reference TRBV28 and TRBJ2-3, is DVKVTQSSRYLVKRTGEKVFLECVQDMDHENMFWYRQDPGLGLRLIYFSYDVKMKEKGDIPEGYSVSREKKERFSLILESASTNQTSMYLCASSGEAGLTDTQYFGPGTRLTVL.

The CDR3 coding sequence is TGTGCCAGCAGCAACCTGGGGAGAGATACGCAGTATTTT. Its protein product is CASSNLGRDTQYF. J is TRBJ2-3 and V is TRBV13; possible D gene TRBD2, 5 bases. Trimming took off 5 bases at V and 5 bases at J, with 11 bases between the two ends. Germline V CDR1 and CDR2: PRHDT, FYEKMQ (reference sequence). The CDR3 contains 13 residues.

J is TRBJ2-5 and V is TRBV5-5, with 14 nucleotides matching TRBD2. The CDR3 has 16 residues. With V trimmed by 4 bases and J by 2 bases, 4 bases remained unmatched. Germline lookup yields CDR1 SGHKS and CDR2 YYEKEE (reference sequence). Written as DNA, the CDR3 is TGTGCCAGCAGCCGTGGGACTAGCGGGGGACAAGAGACCCAGTACTTC. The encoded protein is CASSRGTSGGQETQYF.

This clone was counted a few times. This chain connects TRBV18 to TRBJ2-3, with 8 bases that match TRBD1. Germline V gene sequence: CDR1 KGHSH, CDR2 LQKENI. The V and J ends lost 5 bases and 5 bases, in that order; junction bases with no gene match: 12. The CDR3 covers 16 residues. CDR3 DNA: TGTGCCAGCTCAGAAAGACAGGGGTCCCAACAAGATACGCAGTATTTT. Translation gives CASSERQGSQQDTQYF. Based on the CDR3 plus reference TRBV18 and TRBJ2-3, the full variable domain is NAGVMQNPRHLVRRRGQEARLRCSPMKGHSHVYWYRQLPEEGLKFMVYLQKENIIDESGMPKERFSAEFPKEGPSILRIQQVVRGDSAAYFCASSERQGSQQDTQYFGPGTRLTVL.

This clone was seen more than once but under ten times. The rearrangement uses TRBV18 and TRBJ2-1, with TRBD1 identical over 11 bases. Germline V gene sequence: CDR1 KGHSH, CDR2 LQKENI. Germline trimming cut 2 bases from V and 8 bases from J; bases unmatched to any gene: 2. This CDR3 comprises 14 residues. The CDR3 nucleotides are TGTGCCAGCTCACCAGGGGACAGGGGGTATGAGCAGTTCTTC. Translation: CASSPGDRGYEQFF.

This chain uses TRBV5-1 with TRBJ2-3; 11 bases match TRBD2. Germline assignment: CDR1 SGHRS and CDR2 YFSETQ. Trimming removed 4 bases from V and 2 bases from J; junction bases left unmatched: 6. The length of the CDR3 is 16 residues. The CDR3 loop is CASSPGLAEITDTQYF. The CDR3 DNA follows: TGCGCCAGCAGCCCGGGACTAGCGGAGATCACAGATACGCAGTATTTT.

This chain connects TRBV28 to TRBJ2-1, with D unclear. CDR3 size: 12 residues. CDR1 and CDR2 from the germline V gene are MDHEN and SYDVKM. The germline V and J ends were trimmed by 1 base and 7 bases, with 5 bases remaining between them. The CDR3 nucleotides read TGTGCCAGCAGTTTATTATTAAATGAGCAGTTCTTC. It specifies CASSLLLNEQFF.

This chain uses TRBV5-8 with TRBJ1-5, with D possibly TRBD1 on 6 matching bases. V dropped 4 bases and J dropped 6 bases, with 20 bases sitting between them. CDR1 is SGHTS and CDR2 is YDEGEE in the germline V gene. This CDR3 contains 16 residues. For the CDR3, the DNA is TGTGCCAGCAGCACGGGGTTGGGACAAAGTATTCAGCCCCAGCATTTT. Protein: CASSTGLGQSIQPQHF. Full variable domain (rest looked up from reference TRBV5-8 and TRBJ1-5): EAGVTQSPTHLIKTRGQQATLRCSPISGHTSVYWYQQALGLGLQFLLWYDEGEERNRGNFPPRFSGRQFPNYSSELNVNALELEDSALYLCASSTGLGQSIQPQHFGDGTRLSIL.

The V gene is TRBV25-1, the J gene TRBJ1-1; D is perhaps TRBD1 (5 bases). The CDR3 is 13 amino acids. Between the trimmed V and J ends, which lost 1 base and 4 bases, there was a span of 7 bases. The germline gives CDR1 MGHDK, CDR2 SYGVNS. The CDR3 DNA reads TGTGCCAGCAGTGAATGGGGGGGCACTGAAGCTTTCTTT. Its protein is CASSEWGGTEAFF. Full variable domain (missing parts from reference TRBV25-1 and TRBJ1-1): EADIYQTPRYLVIGTGKKITLECSQTMGHDKMYWYQQDPGMELHLIHYSYGVNSTEKGDLSSESTVSRIRTEHFPLTLESARPSHTSQYLCASSEWGGTEAFFGQGTRLTVV.

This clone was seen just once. The CDR3, as DNA: TGTGCCAGTAGTATAACGATATCTCGGGACGAGCAGTACTTC. This translates into CASSITISRDEQYF. The rearrangement links TRBV19 to TRBJ2-7, with D unclear. The germline V gene has CDR1 LNHDA and CDR2 SQIVND (reference sequence). Between the trimmed V and J ends, which lost 2 bases and 5 bases, there was a span of 13 bases. This CDR3 comprises 14 residues.

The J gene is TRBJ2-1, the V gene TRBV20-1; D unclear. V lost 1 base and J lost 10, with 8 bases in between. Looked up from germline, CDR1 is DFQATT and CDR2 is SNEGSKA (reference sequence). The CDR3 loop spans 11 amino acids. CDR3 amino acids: CSARVTGEQFF. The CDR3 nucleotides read TGCAGTGCTAGAGTAACCGGGGAGCAGTTCTTC.

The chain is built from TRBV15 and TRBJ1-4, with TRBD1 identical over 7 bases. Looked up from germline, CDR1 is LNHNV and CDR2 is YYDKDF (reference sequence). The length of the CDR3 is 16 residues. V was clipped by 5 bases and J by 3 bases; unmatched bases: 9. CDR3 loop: CATSPTGFRANEKLFF. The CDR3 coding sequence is TGTGCCACCAGCCCGACAGGGTTTAGAGCTAATGAAAAACTGTTTTTT.

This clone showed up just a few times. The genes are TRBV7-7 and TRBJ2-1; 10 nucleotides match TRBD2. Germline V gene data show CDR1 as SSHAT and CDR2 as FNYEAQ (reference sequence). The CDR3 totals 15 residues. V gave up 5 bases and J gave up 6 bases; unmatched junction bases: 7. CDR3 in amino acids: CASSRIAGGINEQFF. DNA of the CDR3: TGTGCCAGCAGCCGCATAGCGGGGGGAATCAATGAGCAGTTCTTC.

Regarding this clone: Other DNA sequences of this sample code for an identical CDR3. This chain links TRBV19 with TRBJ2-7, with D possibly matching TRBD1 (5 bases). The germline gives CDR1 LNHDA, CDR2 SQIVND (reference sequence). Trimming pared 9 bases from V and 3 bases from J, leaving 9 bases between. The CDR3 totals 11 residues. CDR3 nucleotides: TGTGCCAGCGCCCAGGGCTACGAGCAGTACTTC. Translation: CASAQGYEQYF.

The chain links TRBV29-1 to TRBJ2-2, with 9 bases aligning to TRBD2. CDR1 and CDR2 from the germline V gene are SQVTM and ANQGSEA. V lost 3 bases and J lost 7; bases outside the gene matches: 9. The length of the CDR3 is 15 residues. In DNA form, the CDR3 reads TGCAGCGTTGATGTGGCGGGAGGGCCGGGCGGGGAGCTGTTTTTT. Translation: CSVDVAGGPGGELFF.

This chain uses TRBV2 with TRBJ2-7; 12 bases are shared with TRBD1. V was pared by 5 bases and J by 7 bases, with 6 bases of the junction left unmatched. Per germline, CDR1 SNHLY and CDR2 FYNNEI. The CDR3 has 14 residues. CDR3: CASSRDRGREEQYF. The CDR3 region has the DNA TGTGCCAGCAGTAGGGACAGGGGGCGGGAAGAGCAGTACTTC.

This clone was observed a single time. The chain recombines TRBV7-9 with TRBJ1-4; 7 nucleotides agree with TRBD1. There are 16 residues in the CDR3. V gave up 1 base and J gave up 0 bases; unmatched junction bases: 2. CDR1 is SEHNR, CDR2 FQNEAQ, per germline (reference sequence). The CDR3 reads CASSLGQGTTNEKLFF. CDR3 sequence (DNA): TGTGCCAGCAGCTTAGGACAGGGCACAACTAATGAAAAACTGTTTTTT.

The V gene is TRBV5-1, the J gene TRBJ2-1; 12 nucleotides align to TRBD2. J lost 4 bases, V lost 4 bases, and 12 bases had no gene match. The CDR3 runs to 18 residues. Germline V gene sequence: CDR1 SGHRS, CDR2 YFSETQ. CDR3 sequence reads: CASSPSITSGGWYNEQFF. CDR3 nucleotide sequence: TGCGCCAGCAGCCCTTCAATAACTAGCGGGGGGTGGTACAATGAGCAGTTCTTC.

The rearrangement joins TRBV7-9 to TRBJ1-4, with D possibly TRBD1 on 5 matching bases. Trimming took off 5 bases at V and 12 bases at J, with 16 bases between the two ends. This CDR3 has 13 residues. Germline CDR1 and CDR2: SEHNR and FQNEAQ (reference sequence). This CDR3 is CASSQGSPGELFF. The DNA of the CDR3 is TGTGCCAGCAGCCAGGGAAGCCCGGGGGAACTGTTTTTT.

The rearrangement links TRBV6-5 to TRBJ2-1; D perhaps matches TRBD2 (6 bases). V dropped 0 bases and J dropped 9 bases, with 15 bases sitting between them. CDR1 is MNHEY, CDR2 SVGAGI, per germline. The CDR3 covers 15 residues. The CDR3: CASSYSGGSVGEQFF. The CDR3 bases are TGTGCCAGCAGTTACTCTGGAGGGTCCGTCGGTGAGCAGTTCTTC.

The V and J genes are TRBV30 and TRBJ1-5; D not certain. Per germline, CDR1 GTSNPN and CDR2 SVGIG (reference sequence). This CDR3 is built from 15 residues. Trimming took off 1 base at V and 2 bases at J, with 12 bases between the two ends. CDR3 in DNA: TGTGCCTGGAGTGCCTTCAGCGGGGGCAATCAGCCCCAGCATTTT. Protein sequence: CAWSAFSGGNQPQHF.

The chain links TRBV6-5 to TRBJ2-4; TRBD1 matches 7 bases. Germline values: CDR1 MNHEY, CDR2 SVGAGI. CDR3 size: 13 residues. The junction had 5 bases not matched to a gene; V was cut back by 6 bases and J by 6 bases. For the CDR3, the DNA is TGTGCCAGCAGGGGAGACAGGGTAAACATTCAGTACTTC. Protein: CASRGDRVNIQYF.

CDR3 sequence: CASSLLGTGGREQYF. The CDR3 nucleotides read TGTGCCAGCAGTCTACTAGGGACAGGGGGTAGGGAGCAGTACTTC. J is TRBJ2-7 and V is TRBV7-2, with 11 bases that match TRBD1. There are 15 residues in the CDR3. Germline V CDR1 and CDR2: SGHTA, FQGNSA. Germline trimming cut 6 bases from V and 7 bases from J; bases unmatched to any gene: 11.

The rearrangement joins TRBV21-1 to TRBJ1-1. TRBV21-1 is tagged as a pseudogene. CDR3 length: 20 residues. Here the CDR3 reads CASSKREGGGFPSMNTEAFF. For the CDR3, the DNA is TGTGCCAGCAGCAAAAGGGAGGGGGGGGGCTTCCCATCAATGAACACTGAAGCTTTCTTT.

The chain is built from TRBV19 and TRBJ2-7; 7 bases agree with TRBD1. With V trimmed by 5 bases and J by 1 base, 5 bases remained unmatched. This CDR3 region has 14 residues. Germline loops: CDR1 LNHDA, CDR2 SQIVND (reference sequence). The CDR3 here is CASSGTATSYEQYF. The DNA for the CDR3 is TGTGCCAGTAGTGGGACAGCGACATCCTACGAGCAGTACTTC.

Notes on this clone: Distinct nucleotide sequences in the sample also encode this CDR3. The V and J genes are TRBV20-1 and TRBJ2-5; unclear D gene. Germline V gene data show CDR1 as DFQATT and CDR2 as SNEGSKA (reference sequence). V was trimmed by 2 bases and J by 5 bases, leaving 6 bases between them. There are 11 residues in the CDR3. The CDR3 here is CSARLRETQYF. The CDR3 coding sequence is TGCAGTGCTAGACTCCGGGAGACCCAGTACTTC.

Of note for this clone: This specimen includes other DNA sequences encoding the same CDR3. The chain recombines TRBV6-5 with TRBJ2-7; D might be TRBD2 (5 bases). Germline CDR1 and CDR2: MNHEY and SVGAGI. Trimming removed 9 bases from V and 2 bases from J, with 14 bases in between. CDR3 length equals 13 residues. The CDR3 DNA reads TGTGCCAGTTCCCGAGGAGGTACCTACGAGCAGTACTTC. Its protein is CASSRGGTYEQYF.

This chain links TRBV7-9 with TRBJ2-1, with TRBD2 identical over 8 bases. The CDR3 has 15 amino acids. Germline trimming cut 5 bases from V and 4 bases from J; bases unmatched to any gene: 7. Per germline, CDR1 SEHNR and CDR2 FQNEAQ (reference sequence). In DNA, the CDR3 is TGTGCCAGCAGCCAAGGGGCGGGGGGATACAATGAGCAGTTCTTC. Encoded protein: CASSQGAGGYNEQFF. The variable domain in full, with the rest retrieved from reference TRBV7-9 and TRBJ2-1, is DTGVSQNPRHKITKRGQNVTFRCDPISEHNRLYWYRQTLGQGPEFLTYFQNEAQLEKSRLLSDRFSAERPKGSFSTLEIQRTEQGDSAMYLCASSQGAGGYNEQFFGPGTRLTVL.

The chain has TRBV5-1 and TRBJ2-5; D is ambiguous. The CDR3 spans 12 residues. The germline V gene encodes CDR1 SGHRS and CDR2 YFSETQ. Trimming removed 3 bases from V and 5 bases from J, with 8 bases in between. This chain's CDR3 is CASSSPSETQYF. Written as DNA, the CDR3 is TGCGCCAGCAGCTCTCCCTCGGAGACCCAGTACTTC.

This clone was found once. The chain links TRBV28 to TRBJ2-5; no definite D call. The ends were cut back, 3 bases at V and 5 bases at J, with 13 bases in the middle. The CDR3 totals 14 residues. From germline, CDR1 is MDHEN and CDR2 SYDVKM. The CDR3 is CASSFYQAGETQYF. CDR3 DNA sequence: TGTGCCAGCAGTTTTTATCAGGCTGGGGAGACCCAGTACTTC.